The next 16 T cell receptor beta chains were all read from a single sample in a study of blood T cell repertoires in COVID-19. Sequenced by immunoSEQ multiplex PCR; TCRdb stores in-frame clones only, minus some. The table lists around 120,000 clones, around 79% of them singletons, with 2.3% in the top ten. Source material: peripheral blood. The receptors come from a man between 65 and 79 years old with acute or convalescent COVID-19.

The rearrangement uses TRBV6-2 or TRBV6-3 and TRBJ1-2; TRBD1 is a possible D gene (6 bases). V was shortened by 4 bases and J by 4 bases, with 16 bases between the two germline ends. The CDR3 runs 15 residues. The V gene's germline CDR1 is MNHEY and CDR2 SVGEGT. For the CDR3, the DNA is TGTGCCAGCAGTTGGGGGCAGGGATTCCTCTATGGCTACACCTTC. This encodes CASSWGQGFLYGYTF.

Written as DNA, the CDR3 is TGTGCCAGCAGACGAGTTACGGACAGCGACTATGGCTACACCTTC. This translates into CASRRVTDSDYGYTF. This chain links TRBV6-5 with TRBJ1-2, with a tentative D call TRBD1 (6 bases). V was trimmed by 6 bases and J by 3 bases, leaving 17 bases between them. Germline assignment: CDR1 MNHEY and CDR2 SVGAGI. This CDR3 has 15 residues.

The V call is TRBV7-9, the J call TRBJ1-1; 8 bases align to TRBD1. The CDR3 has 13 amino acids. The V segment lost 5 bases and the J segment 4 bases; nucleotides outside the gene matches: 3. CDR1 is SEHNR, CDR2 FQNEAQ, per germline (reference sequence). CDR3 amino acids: CASSGQGLTEAFF. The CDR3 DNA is TGTGCCAGCAGCGGACAGGGCCTCACTGAAGCTTTCTTT.

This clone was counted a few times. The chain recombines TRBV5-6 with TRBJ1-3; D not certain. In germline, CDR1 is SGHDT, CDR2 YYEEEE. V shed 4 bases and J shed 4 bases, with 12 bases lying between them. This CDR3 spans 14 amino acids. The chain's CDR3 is CASSPSTGGNTIYF. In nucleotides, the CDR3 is TGTGCCAGCAGCCCTTCGACGGGAGGAAACACCATATATTTT. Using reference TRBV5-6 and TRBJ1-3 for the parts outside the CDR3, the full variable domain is DAGVTQSPTHLIKTRGQQVTLRCSPKSGHDTVSWYQQALGQGPQFIFQYYEEEERQRGNFPDRFSGHQFPNYSSELNVNALLLGDSALYLCASSPSTGGNTIYFGEGSWLTVV.

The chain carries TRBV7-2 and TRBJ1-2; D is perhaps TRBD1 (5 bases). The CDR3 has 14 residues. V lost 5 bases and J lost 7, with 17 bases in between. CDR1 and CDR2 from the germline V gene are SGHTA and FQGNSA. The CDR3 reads CASSPLGQGTGYTF. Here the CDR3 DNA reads TGTGCCAGCAGCCCCCTGGGGCAGGGTACTGGCTACACCTTC.

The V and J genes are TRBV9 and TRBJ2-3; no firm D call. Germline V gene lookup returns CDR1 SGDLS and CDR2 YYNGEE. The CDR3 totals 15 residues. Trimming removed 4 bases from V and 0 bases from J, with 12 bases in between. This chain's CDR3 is CASSTQLVSTDTQYF. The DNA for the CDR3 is TGTGCCAGCAGCACCCAACTGGTAAGCACAGATACGCAGTATTTT. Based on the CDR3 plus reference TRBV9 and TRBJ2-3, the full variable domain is DSGVTQTPKHLITATGQRVTLRCSPRSGDLSVYWYQQSLDQGLQFLIQYYNGEERAKGNILERFSAQQFPDLHSELNLSSLELGDSALYFCASSTQLVSTDTQYFGPGTRLTVL.

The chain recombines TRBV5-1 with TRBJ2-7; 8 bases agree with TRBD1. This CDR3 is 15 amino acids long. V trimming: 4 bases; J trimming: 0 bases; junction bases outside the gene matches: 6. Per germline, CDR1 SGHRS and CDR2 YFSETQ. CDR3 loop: CASSPRTGSSYEQYF. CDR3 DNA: TGCGCCAGCAGCCCAAGGACAGGGAGCTCCTACGAGCAGTACTTC.

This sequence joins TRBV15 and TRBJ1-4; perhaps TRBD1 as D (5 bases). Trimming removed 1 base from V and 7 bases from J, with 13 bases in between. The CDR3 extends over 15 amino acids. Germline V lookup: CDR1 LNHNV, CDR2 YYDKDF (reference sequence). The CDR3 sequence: CATSRVRVYPEKLFF. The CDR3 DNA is TGTGCCACCAGCAGAGTCAGGGTATATCCTGAAAAACTGTTTTTT.

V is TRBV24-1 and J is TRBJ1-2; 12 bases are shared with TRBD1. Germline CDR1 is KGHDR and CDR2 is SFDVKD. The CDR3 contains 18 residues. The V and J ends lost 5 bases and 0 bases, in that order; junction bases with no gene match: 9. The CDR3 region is CATSGAAGQGAANYGYTF. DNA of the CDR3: TGTGCCACCAGTGGGGCGGCGGGACAGGGGGCCGCTAACTATGGCTACACCTTC.

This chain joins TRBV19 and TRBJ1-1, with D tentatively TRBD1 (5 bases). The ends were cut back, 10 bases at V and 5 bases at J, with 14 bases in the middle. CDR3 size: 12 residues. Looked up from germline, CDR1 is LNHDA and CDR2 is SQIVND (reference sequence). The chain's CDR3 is CATFGGWTEAFF. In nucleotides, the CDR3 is TGTGCCACCTTCGGGGGGTGGACTGAAGCTTTCTTT.

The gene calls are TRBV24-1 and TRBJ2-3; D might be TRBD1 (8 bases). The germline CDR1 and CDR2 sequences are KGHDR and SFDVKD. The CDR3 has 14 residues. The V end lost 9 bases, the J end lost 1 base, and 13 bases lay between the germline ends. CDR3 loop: CATGRGQGTDTQYF. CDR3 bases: TGTGCCACCGGGAGGGGACAGGGCACAGATACGCAGTATTTT.

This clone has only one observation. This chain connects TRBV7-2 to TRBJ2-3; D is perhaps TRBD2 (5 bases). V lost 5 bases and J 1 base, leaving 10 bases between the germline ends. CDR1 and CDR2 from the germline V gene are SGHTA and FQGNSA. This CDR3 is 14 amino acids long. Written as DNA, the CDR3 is TGTGCCAGCAGCAGTTGGGGAGGCACAGATACGCAGTATTTT. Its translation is CASSSWGGTDTQYF.

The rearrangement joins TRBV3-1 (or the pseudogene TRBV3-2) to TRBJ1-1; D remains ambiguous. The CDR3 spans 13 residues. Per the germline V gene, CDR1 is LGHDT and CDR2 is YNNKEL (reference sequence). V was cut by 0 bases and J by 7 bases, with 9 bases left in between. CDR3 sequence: CASSQDVVHEAFF. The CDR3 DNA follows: TGTGCCAGCAGCCAAGATGTCGTACATGAAGCTTTCTTT.

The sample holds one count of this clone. The CDR3: CASSLETGRNTIYF. In nucleotides, the CDR3 is TGTGCCAGCAGCTTAGAGACAGGGAGAAACACCATATATTTT. V and J are TRBV7-2 and TRBJ1-3; 7 positions agree with TRBD1. The CDR3 length is 14 residues. V gave up 1 base and J gave up 5 bases; unmatched junction bases: 2. Germline assignment: CDR1 SGHTA and CDR2 FQGNSA. The full variable domain, its missing parts supplied by reference TRBV7-2 and TRBJ1-3, is GAGVSQSPSNKVTEKGKDVELRCDPISGHTALYWYRQSLGQGLEFLIYFQGNSAPDKSGLPSDRFSAERTGGSVSTLTIQRTQQEDSAVYLCASSLETGRNTIYFGEGSWLTVV.

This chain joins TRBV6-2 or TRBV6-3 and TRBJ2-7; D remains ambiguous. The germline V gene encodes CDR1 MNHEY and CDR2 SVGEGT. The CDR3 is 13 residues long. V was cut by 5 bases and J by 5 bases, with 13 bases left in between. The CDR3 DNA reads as TGTGCCAGCAGTCCCTCGGAGTGGAACGAGCAGTACTTC. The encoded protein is CASSPSEWNEQYF.

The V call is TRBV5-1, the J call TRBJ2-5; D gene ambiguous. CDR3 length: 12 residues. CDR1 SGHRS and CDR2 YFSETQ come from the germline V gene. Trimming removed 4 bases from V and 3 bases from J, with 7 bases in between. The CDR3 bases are TGCGCCAGCAGCGAAGCAAAAGAGACCCAGTACTTC. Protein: CASSEAKETQYF.